This TCR beta chain was recorded in a study of shared clonotypes between healthy human individuals. TCRdb keeps only in-frame clones here, not all; method: immunoSEQ multiplex PCR. The sample lists roughly 2.6 million clones; roughly nine tenths were seen once. Germline-derived CDR1 and CDR2 are SNHLY and FYNNEI. Trimming removed 4 bases from V and 5 bases from J, with 5 bases in between. This CDR3 has 11 amino acids. The sequenced sample was naive CD4+ T cells sorted from blood. Subset given: CD45RA+ positively selected. This sequence was found in a man between 18 and 29 years old in good health. The rearrangement links TRBV2 to TRBJ1-1; D unclear. In DNA, the CDR3 is TGTGCCAGCAGTGTTTGGACTGAAGCTTTCTTT. It translates to CASSVWTEAFF.